This T cell receptor (beta chain) is drawn from a study of follicular helper T cells after annual influenza vaccination (dated by TCRdb to the late 2010s). As for the study more broadly: Blood was collected on days 0, 7 and 28 after each seasonal influenza vaccination. Multi-year samples were obtained from about 6 subjects, with two vaccination seasons covered for a few subjects and three seasons covered for two subjects. One week after vaccination, a second recruited cohort of more than nine subjects (Table S1) displayed a similar ICOS+CD38+ cTfh response. To study recall of cTfh clones, some subjects were followed across successive annual vaccinations spanning the 2013-2014, 2014-2015 and 2015-2016 seasons. Samples from 2013-2014 were cryopreserved, whereas samples from about 2015 were processed immediately after collection.

This specimen's time point label, per the study, means: 2015-2016 season, pre-vaccination. Adults were given seasonal inactivated influenza vaccine (Fluvarix), and sorted blood CD4 subsets were followed by TCRB sequencing before and after vaccination. To be eligible, subjects had to live in the community and must not have received influenza vaccine in the previous 6 months. Exclusions included influenza vaccine contraindications, substance abuse, HIV/AIDS, active malignancy, immunomodulatory medication and active illness such as respiratory infection. At each time point, somewhere between roughly 40 and 100 mL of blood was taken. Non-naive CD4+CXCR5+PD-1+ cells were defined as circulating Tfh and were sorted into two fractions, ICOS+CD38+ and ICOS-CD38-. Either Ficoll-Paque PLUS or SepMate separation was used to isolate PBMC. Before DNA was extracted, the cell subsets were sorted from PBMC using a BD FACS Aria.

To prepare the library, the immunoSEQ multiplex PCR assay was applied. Adaptive Biotechnologies carried out TCRB amplification, library preparation, sequencing and preliminary bioinformatics at Survey level resolution. For TCRB sequencing, genomic DNA from sorted cTfh populations was amplified by multiplex PCR. From the authors' description of their analysis: In R, clonality was calculated as 1 minus the normalized Shannon entropy, and the Gini index was computed using the R package ineq. Overlap score was defined as the summed counts of shared sequences divided by the total counts of all sequences in both compared samples. Fisher's exact test, with an assumed theoretical repertoire of 10^7 TCRB sequences, was used to assess the significance of shared clonotypes. The source is immuneACCESS, and TCRdb retained only in-frame sequences with V and J called. Part of the clones is not carried over; for the studies checked, unresolved V genes explain less than half of this, and the remainder is unexplained. From that table come the V and J calls and clone size; the DNA was used to work out D and trimming. This sample has almost 9,500 clones in its table, and about 87% of those were observed once. The top ten clonotypes cover more than 0.4% of the sample.

V ends up 6 bases short and J 4 bases short, with an unmatched junction base count of 4. The CDR3 goes from the cysteine to the phenylalanine over 14 residues. Of the read, only the CDR3 DNA is kept; its 42 bases are in frame from base 1. Per the germline V gene, SGHTA is the CDR1 and FQGTGA is the CDR2. The full study reports these points: Day 7 ICOS+CD38+ clones were most often found later in ICOS-CD38- cTfh, suggesting that subset may serve as a memory reservoir. A recurrent oligoclonal ICOS+CD38+ cTfh response containing tetramer and AIM influenza-specific clonotypes was recalled by successive annual vaccinations. ICOS+CD38+ cTfh clonality correlated with the frequency of that population, and its change correlated with the change in circulating plasmablast frequency. Rare clonotypes could not be sampled because productive TCRB sequences were recovered from only roughly 9-20% of the analyzed cells.

About this clone itself: Its antigen target is currently unknown. Per-base qualities were not stored, and no clone one base away is much larger.

This TCR was recovered from an adult who received the influenza vaccine. The sequence is built from TRBV7-3 and TRBJ2-1; the junction holds 9 bases that match TRBD1. Sequencing used CXCR5+ CD38- circulating T follicular helper cells from blood, obtained on the day of influenza vaccination. This specimen's cell subset or site label, per the study, means: circulating Tfh, non-naive CD4+CXCR5+PD-1+ (ICOS+CD38+ or ICOS-CD38-). The nucleotide sequence reads as follows: TGTGCCAGCAGTCGGACAGGGGTGTACAATGAGCAGTTCTTC. Its amino acids are CASSRTGVYNEQFF.